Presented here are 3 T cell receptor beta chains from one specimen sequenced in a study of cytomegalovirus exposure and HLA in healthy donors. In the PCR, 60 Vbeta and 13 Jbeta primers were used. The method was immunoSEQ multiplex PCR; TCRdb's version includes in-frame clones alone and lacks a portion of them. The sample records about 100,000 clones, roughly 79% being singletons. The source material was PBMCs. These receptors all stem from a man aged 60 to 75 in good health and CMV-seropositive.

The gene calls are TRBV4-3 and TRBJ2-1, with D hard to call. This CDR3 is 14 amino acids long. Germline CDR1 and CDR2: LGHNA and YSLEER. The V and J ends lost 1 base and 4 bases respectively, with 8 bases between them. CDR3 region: CASSQAILYNEQFF. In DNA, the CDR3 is TGCGCCAGCAGCCAAGCAATCCTATACAATGAGCAGTTCTTC.

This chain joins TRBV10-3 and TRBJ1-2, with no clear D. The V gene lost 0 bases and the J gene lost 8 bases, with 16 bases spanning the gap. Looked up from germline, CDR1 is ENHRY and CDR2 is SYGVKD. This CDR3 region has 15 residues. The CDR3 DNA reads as TGTGCCATCAGTGAGTCGACCGGCCCGTCGGAGGGCTACACCTTC. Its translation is CAISESTGPSEGYTF.

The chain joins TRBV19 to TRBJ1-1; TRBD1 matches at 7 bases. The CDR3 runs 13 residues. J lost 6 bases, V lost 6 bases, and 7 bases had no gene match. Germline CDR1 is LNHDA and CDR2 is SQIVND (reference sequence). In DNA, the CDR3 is TGTGCCAGTAGCGGGACAGTGATCGCTGAAGCTTTCTTT. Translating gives CASSGTVIAEAFF.